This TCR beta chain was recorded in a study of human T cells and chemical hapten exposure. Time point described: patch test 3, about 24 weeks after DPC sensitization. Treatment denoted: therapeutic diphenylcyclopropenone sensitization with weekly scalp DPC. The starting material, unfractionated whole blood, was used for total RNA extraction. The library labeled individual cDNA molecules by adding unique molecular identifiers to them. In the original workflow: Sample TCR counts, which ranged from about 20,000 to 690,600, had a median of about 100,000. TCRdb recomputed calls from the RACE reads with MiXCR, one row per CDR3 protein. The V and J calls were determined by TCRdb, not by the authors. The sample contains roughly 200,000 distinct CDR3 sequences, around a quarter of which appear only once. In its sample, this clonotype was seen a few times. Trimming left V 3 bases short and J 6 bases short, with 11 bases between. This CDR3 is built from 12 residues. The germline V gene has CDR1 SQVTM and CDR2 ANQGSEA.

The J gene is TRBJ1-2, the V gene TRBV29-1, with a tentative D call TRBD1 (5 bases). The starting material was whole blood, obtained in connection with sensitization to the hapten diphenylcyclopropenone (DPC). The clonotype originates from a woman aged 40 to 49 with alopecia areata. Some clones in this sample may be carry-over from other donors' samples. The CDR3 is CSVEGGGNGYTF. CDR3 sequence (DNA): TGCAGCGTTGAGGGGGGGGGGAATGGCTACACCTTC.